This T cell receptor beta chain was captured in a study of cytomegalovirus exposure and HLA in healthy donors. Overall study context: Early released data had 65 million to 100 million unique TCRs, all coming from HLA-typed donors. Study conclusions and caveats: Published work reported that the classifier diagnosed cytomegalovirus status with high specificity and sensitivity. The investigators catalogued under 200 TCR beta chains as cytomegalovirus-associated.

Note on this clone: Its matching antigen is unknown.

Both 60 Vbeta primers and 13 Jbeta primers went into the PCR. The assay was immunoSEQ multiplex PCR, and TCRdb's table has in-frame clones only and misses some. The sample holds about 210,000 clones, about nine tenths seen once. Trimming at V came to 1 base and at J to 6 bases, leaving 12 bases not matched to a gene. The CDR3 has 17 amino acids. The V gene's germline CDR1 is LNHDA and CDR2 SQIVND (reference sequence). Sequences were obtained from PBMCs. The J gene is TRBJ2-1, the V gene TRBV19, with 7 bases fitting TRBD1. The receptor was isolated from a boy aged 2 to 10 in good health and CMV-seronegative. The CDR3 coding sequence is TGTGCCAGTAGTATAGTCATGGGGACAGTGCGGGTCAATGAGCAGTTCTTC. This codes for CASSIVMGTVRVNEQFF.